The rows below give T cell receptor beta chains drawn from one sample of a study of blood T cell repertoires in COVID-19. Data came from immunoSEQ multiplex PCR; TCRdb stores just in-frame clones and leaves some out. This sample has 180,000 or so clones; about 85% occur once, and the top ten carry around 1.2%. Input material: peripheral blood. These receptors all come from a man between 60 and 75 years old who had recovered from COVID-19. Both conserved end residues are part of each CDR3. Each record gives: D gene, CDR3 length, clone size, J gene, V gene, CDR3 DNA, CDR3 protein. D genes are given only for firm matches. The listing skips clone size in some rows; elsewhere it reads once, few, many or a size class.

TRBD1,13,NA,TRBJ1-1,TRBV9,TGTGCCAGCAGCGTAGGAGGGGGCACAGGAGCTTTCTTT,CASSVGGGTGAFF
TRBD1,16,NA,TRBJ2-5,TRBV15,TGTGCCACCAGCAGTTCTCCCATAGACAGGGGAGAGACCCAGTACTTC,CATSSSPIDRGETQYF
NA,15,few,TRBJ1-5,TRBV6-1,TGTGCCAGCAGTGAGCGGAGGATTAGCAATCAGCCCCAGCATTTT,CASSERRISNQPQHF
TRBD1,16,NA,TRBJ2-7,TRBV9,TGTGCCAGCAGCGCCGGATCCGGGACAGGGTCATCCGAGCAGTACTTC,CASSAGSGTGSSEQYF
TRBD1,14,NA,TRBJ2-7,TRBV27,TGTGCCAGCAGTTCCCTGACAGGGGGCTACGAGCAGTACTTC,CASSSLTGGYEQYF
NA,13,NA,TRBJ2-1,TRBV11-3,TGTGCCAGCAGCTTAGGCCAGAACAATGAGCAGTTCTTC,CASSLGQNNEQFF
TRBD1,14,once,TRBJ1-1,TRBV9,TGTGCCAGCAGCTACGGACAGGTACGAACTGAAGCTTTCTTT,CASSYGQVRTEAFF
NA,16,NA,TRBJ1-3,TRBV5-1,TGCGCCAGCAGCTTCGAACGGCAGGCCTCTGGAAACACCATATATTTT,CASSFERQASGNTIYF
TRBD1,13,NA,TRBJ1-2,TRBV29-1,TGCAGCGTACGAATACAGGGGGCCGACGGCTACACCTTC,CSVRIQGADGYTF
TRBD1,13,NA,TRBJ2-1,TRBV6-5,TGTGCCAGCAGCCGGACAGGGCGGTTGGAGCAGTTCTTC,CASSRTGRLEQFF
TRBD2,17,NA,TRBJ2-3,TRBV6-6,TGTGCCAGCAGTCCCCTCGCATCGGGGGGTACTACAGATACGCAGTATTTT,CASSPLASGGTTDTQYF
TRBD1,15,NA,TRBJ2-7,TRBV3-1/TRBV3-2,TGTGCCAGCAGCCTTCGGACAGGTAGCTCCTACGAGCAGTACTTC,CASSLRTGSSYEQYF